Below are 31 T cell receptor beta chains sequenced from a single sample in a study of cytomegalovirus exposure and HLA in healthy donors (dated by TCRdb to 2015 to 2018). Library method: the immunoSEQ multiplex PCR assay. The multiplex PCR relied on a mix of 60 forward primers for TCR Vbeta segments and 13 reverse primers for TCR Jbeta segments. TCRdb retrieved this table from immuneACCESS and kept in-frame rearrangements only. Not all clones are present; in checked studies, unresolved V genes account for under half, and no reason is known for the remainder. The sample records some 160,000 clones, 77% of which are singletons. Of the sample, approximately 1.8% falls within the top ten clones. Sequenced input: PBMCs. The source of these receptors is a woman aged 25 to 39 in good health and CMV-seronegative.

The genes are TRBV7-9 and TRBJ1-4, with a tentative D call TRBD1 (6 bases). The CDR3 runs to 15 residues. Trimming cost V 3 bases and J 0 bases, with 8 bases left between them. Germline V gives CDR1 SEHNR, CDR2 FQNEAQ (reference sequence). In DNA form, the CDR3 reads TGTGCCAGCAGCTTGACAGGTGCAACTAATGAAAAACTGTTTTTT. It specifies CASSLTGATNEKLFF.

This clone was seen more than once but under ten times. The chain links TRBV14 to TRBJ2-1, with TRBD2 as a possible D gene (5 bases). Germline-derived CDR1 and CDR2 are SGHDN and FVKESK. Trimming pared 0 bases from V and 3 bases from J, leaving 12 bases between. The CDR3 sequence is 16 residues long. CDR3 amino acids: CASSQEPTAGYNEQFF. CDR3 nucleotides: TGTGCCAGCAGCCAAGAACCTACGGCGGGCTACAATGAGCAGTTCTTC.

Here the CDR3 reads CASSLPLSGGWETQYF. In DNA, the CDR3 is TGTGCCAGCAGCTTGCCCCTCAGCGGGGGGTGGGAGACCCAGTACTTC. J is TRBJ2-5 and V is TRBV5-4; 9 nucleotides match TRBD2. Germline CDR1 SGHNT, CDR2 YYREEE (reference sequence). The CDR3 has 16 amino acids. Germline trimming cut 1 base from V and 5 bases from J; bases unmatched to any gene: 9.

The chain recombines TRBV19 with TRBJ1-4, with 7 bases lining up with TRBD1. Germline V gene data show CDR1 as LNHDA and CDR2 as SQIVND (reference sequence). The CDR3 runs 16 residues. V gave up 6 bases and J gave up 7 bases; unmatched junction bases: 14. CDR3 nucleotide sequence: TGTGCCAGTAGCTCGCCCGGGACAGTTCGGGGTGAAAAACTGTTTTTT. This translates into CASSSPGTVRGEKLFF.

The gene calls are TRBV5-6 and TRBJ1-5, with a tentative D call TRBD1 (5 bases). Germline CDR1 reads SGHDT; CDR2 reads YYEEEE. Between the trimmed V and J ends, which lost 4 bases and 2 bases, there was a span of 16 bases. The CDR3 runs 16 residues. The CDR3 DNA sequence: TGTGCCAGCAGCCACCGGCGGGGGATTGGCAATCAGCCCCAGCATTTT. It encodes CASSHRRGIGNQPQHF.

V usage is TRBV27 and J usage is TRBJ1-5; D may be TRBD1 (6 bases). This CDR3 has 13 amino acids. From germline, CDR1 is MNHEY and CDR2 SMNVEV (reference sequence). V shed 3 bases and J shed 5 bases, with 8 bases lying between them. For the CDR3, the DNA is TGTGCCAGCAGTTTCAAGGGGGATCAGCCCCAGCATTTT. It translates to CASSFKGDQPQHF.

This clone was detected only a few times. CDR3 region: CASSLGQSNNSPLHF. The DNA of the CDR3 is TGCGCCAGCAGCTTGGGACAGAGTAATAATTCACCCCTCCACTTT. The chain links TRBV5-1 to TRBJ1-6, with a tentative D call TRBD1 (5 bases). The germline V gene has CDR1 SGHRS and CDR2 YFSETQ. There are 15 residues in the CDR3. The ends were cut back, 0 bases at V and 5 bases at J, with 9 bases in the middle.

The chain combines TRBV29-1 with TRBJ1-1, with D possibly being TRBD1 (5 bases). CDR3 length: 15 amino acids. The V gene lost 4 bases and the J gene lost 0 bases, with 15 bases spanning the gap. The V gene's germline CDR1 is SQVTM and CDR2 ANQGSEA. The DNA for the CDR3 is TGCAGCGTTGGGAGGGGCTGGGGCATGAACACTGAAGCTTTCTTT. Its protein product is CSVGRGWGMNTEAFF.

This rearrangement joins TRBV5-4 to TRBJ2-3, with 15 bases matching TRBD2. With 4 bases clipped from V and 2 bases from J, the junction kept 5 bases outside the gene matches. Germline assignment: CDR1 SGHNT and CDR2 YYREEE (reference sequence). The CDR3 is 17 amino acids. This chain's CDR3 is CASSKGLAGGNTDTQYF. The CDR3 bases are TGTGCCAGCAGCAAGGGACTAGCGGGGGGTAACACAGATACGCAGTATTTT.

V is TRBV15 and J is TRBJ2-3; 8 positions agree with TRBD2. The CDR3 length is 15 residues. The germline CDR1 and CDR2 sequences are LNHNV and YYDKDF (reference sequence). V dropped 6 bases and J dropped 3; count of bases not matched to a gene: 8. The CDR3 reads CATSMGLVMTDTQYF. CDR3 nucleotides: TGTGCCACCAGTATGGGACTAGTAATGACAGATACGCAGTATTTT.

The chain combines TRBV18 with TRBJ1-4; the D gene is possibly TRBD1 (6 bases). The V end was cut by 4 bases, the J end by 8 bases, with 17 bases between. The CDR3 covers 15 residues. Germline V gene lookup returns CDR1 KGHSH and CDR2 LQKENI. The CDR3 coding sequence is TGTGCCAGCTCACAGGGAACAGGGTCGGCGGAAAAACTGTTTTTT. Translation: CASSQGTGSAEKLFF.

The CDR3 region is CASSMSGTDTQYF. CDR3 sequence (DNA): TGTGCCAGTAGTATGAGCGGCACAGATACGCAGTATTTT. The chain employs TRBV19 and TRBJ2-3; D unresolved. The CDR3 runs to 13 residues. Trimming stripped 3 bases from V and 1 base from J, with 5 bases between. The germline CDR1 and CDR2 sequences are LNHDA and SQIVND (reference sequence). Full variable domain (remainder filled in from reference TRBV19 and TRBJ2-3): DGGITQSPKYLFRKEGQNVTLSCEQNLNHDAMYWYRQDPGQGLRLIYYSQIVNDFQKGDIAEGYSVSREKKESFPLTVTSAQKNPTAFYLCASSMSGTDTQYFGPGTRLTVL.

Only one count was recorded for this clone. The chain employs TRBV7-9 and TRBJ1-2; possible D gene TRBD1, 5 bases. The germline CDR1 and CDR2 sequences are SEHNR and FQNEAQ (reference sequence). The V end was cut by 3 bases, the J end by 8 bases, with 13 bases between. This CDR3 region has 13 residues. The CDR3 nucleotides are TGTGCCAGCAGCTTGGCAGGGCTGAAGGGCTACACCTTC. Translated, it gives CASSLAGLKGYTF.

CDR3: CASSVVTRGGEQFF. Here the CDR3 DNA reads TGTGCCAGCAGCGTAGTCACCCGGGGGGGTGAGCAGTTCTTC. The chain couples TRBV9 to TRBJ2-1; 8 bases align to TRBD2. V lost 0 bases, J lost 9 bases, and 5 bases stayed unmatched. CDR3 length: 14 residues. The V gene's germline CDR1 is SGDLS and CDR2 YYNGEE.

This rearrangement joins TRBV6-6 to TRBJ2-1, with D maybe TRBD1 (6 bases). V was cut by 6 bases and J by 1 base, with 10 bases left in between. This CDR3 comprises 14 residues. CDR1 and CDR2 (germline): MNHNY, SVGAGI (reference sequence). The CDR3 bases are TGTGCCAGCAGCCTAACAGGGTCCTACAATGAGCAGTTCTTC. This sequence encodes CASSLTGSYNEQFF.

This clone was observed a handful of times. The chain has TRBV5-1 and TRBJ1-1, with D unclear. Germline V lookup: CDR1 SGHRS, CDR2 YFSETQ. Trimming pared 2 bases from V and 7 bases from J, leaving 15 bases between. The CDR3 extends over 14 amino acids. CDR3 sequence (DNA): TGCGCCAGCAGCTTAACAACATTCAGCGGTGAAGCTTTCTTT. Translated: CASSLTTFSGEAFF.

CDR3 in amino acids: CASSGSGGPQETQYF. CDR3 nucleotide sequence: TGTGCCAGCAGCGGGTCGGGAGGGCCTCAAGAGACCCAGTACTTC. V is TRBV7-9 and J is TRBJ2-5, with TRBD2 identical over 8 bases. The CDR3 consists of 15 residues. CDR1 and CDR2 from the germline V gene are SEHNR and FQNEAQ (reference sequence). With 5 bases clipped from V and 2 bases from J, the junction kept 7 bases outside the gene matches.

The V call is TRBV6-5, the J call TRBJ2-7; 8 bases fit TRBD1. Germline CDR1 is MNHEY and CDR2 is SVGAGI. There are 14 residues in the CDR3. Trimming removed 0 bases from V and 5 bases from J; junction bases left unmatched: 3. The CDR3 reads CASSYSRQGHEQYF. In DNA, the CDR3 is TGTGCCAGCAGTTACTCGAGACAGGGGCACGAGCAGTACTTC.

V and J are TRBV7-8 and TRBJ1-6; perhaps TRBD1 as D (5 bases). Germline V CDR1 and CDR2: SGHVS, FQNEAQ. Trimming removed 2 bases from V and 8 bases from J, with 10 bases in between. The CDR3 is made up of 14 amino acids. DNA of the CDR3: TGTGCCAGCAGCTTACGCAGGGAGGATTCACCCCTCCACTTT. Translation: CASSLRREDSPLHF.

This clone was seen a single time. The genes are TRBV7-6 and TRBJ2-1; 15 bases fit TRBD2. Germline CDR1 SGHVS, CDR2 FNYEAQ. The CDR3 is made up of 18 amino acids. Losses at the gene ends were 4 bases for V and 0 bases for J; bases not matched to a gene: 4. The DNA of the CDR3 is TGTGCCAGCAGCTCGGGACTAGCGGGAGGTACCTCCTACAATGAGCAGTTCTTC. Translated: CASSSGLAGGTSYNEQFF. The whole variable domain, filled in from reference TRBV7-6 and TRBJ2-1, reads GAGVSQSPRYKVTKRGQDVALRCDPISGHVSLYWYRQALGQGPEFLTYFNYEAQQDKSGLPNDRFSAERPEGSISTLTIQRTEQRDSAMYRCASSSGLAGGTSYNEQFFGPGTRLTVL.

Here the CDR3 DNA reads TGTGCCAGCTATAGTCGGGGGACCACAGATACGCAGCATTTT. Translated: CASYSRGTTDTQHF. The chain carries TRBV6-5 and TRBJ2-3; tentatively, D is TRBD1 (5 bases). The J call may be mistaken, given a closer DNA end match to TRBJ1-5. The CDR3 contains 14 residues. The germline CDR1 and CDR2 sequences are MNHEY and SVGAGI.

J is TRBJ2-1 and V is TRBV15, with 7 bases matching TRBD1. CDR3 size: 14 residues. The J segment lost 8 bases and the V segment lost 3 bases, leaving 7 bases of the junction unmatched. Germline V gives CDR1 LNHNV, CDR2 YYDKDF (reference sequence). Here the CDR3 DNA reads TGTGCCACCAGCAGGTCGACAGGGAGCTATGAGCAGTTCTTC. It specifies CATSRSTGSYEQFF.

The chain links TRBV29-1 to TRBJ1-1; D gene ambiguous. V was shortened by 7 bases and J by 1 base, with 16 bases between the two germline ends. There are 14 residues in the CDR3. Germline V lookup: CDR1 SQVTM, CDR2 ANQGSEA. Written as DNA, the CDR3 is TGCAGCGAACACGGGGTGCACGGGAACACTGAAGCTTTCTTT. Encoded protein: CSEHGVHGNTEAFF.

Only a few counts were recorded for this clone. V usage is TRBV5-1 and J usage is TRBJ1-1; D unclear. This CDR3 has 14 amino acids. Trimming removed 0 bases at V and 5 bases at J, with 11 bases between. Germline CDR1 reads SGHRS; CDR2 reads YFSETQ. The CDR3 sequence: CASSLGGGETEAFF. The CDR3 DNA sequence: TGCGCCAGCAGCTTGGGAGGCGGGGAGACTGAAGCTTTCTTT.

The V call is TRBV11-2, the J call TRBJ1-3; 7 positions match TRBD1. The germline gives CDR1 SGHAT, CDR2 FQNNGV. The J segment lost 3 bases and the V segment lost 2 bases, leaving 10 bases of the junction unmatched. This CDR3 comprises 17 residues. DNA for the CDR3: TGTGCCAGCAGCTTACCTAAGGGGGCTCTGAGTGGAAACACCATATATTTT. As protein: CASSLPKGALSGNTIYF.

This chain joins TRBV25-1 and TRBJ1-4, with TRBD1 matching 7 bases. Germline V gene lookup returns CDR1 MGHDK and CDR2 SYGVNS. Trimming removed 3 bases from V and 9 bases from J; junction bases left unmatched: 10. There are 15 residues in the CDR3. Here the CDR3 reads CASSDPRQGGQKLFF. The CDR3 DNA follows: TGTGCCAGCAGTGACCCTCGACAGGGTGGTCAAAAACTGTTTTTT.

The rearrangement links TRBV7-2 to TRBJ2-3, with a weak D call TRBD1 (6 bases). V gave up 4 bases and J gave up 2 bases, with 13 bases separating them. The CDR3 spans 15 residues. The germline V gene has CDR1 SGHTA and CDR2 FQGNSA. CDR3: CASSWNRATTDTQYF. For the CDR3, the DNA is TGTGCCAGCAGCTGGAACAGGGCGACCACAGATACGCAGTATTTT. The entire variable domain, with the rest obtained from reference TRBV7-2 and TRBJ2-3, is as follows: GAGVSQSPSNKVTEKGKDVELRCDPISGHTALYWYRQSLGQGLEFLIYFQGNSAPDKSGLPSDRFSAERTGGSVSTLTIQRTQQEDSAVYLCASSWNRATTDTQYFGPGTRLTVL.

This clone was seen only a few times. The rearrangement links TRBV28 to TRBJ2-7, with unresolved D. There are 15 residues in the CDR3. V was shortened by 4 bases and J by 0 bases, with 13 bases between the two germline ends. Germline V CDR1 and CDR2: MDHEN, SYDVKM. The CDR3: CASSSPGSSSYEQYF. CDR3 DNA sequence: TGTGCCAGCAGTTCCCCCGGGTCTAGCTCCTACGAGCAGTACTTC.

V gene TRBV5-6 combines with J gene TRBJ2-5; TRBD1 agrees at 12 bases. The DNA end lines up better with TRBJ2-7; the J call may be wrong. The CDR3 runs 14 residues. Germline V gene data show CDR1 as SGHDT and CDR2 as YYEEEE. The DNA of the CDR3 is TGTGCCAGCAGCTGGGACAGGGGGCTCTACGAGCAGTACTTC. This encodes CASSWDRGLYEQYF.

For this clone: Germline is not matched at one junction end, which may reflect a read error. J is TRBJ2-3 and V is TRBV5-3, with TRBD2 identical over 7 bases. TRBV5-3 is an open reading frame, and its role is uncertain. This CDR3 has 18 residues. The CDR3, as DNA: TGTGACAGAAGCTTCTCTCCGGCGGGGCGGGAGTTTACAGATACGCAGTATTTT. Amino acid sequence: CDRSFSPAGREFTDTQYF.

The chain is built from TRBV30 and TRBJ2-3; 7 positions match TRBD1. The CDR3 is 14 amino acids. V gave up 4 bases and J gave up 2 bases; unmatched junction bases: 6. CDR1 is GTSNPN and CDR2 is SVGIG in the germline V gene (reference sequence). The CDR3 here is CAWTQGVPTDTQYF. The CDR3 region has the DNA TGTGCCTGGACCCAGGGGGTTCCCACAGATACGCAGTATTTT.